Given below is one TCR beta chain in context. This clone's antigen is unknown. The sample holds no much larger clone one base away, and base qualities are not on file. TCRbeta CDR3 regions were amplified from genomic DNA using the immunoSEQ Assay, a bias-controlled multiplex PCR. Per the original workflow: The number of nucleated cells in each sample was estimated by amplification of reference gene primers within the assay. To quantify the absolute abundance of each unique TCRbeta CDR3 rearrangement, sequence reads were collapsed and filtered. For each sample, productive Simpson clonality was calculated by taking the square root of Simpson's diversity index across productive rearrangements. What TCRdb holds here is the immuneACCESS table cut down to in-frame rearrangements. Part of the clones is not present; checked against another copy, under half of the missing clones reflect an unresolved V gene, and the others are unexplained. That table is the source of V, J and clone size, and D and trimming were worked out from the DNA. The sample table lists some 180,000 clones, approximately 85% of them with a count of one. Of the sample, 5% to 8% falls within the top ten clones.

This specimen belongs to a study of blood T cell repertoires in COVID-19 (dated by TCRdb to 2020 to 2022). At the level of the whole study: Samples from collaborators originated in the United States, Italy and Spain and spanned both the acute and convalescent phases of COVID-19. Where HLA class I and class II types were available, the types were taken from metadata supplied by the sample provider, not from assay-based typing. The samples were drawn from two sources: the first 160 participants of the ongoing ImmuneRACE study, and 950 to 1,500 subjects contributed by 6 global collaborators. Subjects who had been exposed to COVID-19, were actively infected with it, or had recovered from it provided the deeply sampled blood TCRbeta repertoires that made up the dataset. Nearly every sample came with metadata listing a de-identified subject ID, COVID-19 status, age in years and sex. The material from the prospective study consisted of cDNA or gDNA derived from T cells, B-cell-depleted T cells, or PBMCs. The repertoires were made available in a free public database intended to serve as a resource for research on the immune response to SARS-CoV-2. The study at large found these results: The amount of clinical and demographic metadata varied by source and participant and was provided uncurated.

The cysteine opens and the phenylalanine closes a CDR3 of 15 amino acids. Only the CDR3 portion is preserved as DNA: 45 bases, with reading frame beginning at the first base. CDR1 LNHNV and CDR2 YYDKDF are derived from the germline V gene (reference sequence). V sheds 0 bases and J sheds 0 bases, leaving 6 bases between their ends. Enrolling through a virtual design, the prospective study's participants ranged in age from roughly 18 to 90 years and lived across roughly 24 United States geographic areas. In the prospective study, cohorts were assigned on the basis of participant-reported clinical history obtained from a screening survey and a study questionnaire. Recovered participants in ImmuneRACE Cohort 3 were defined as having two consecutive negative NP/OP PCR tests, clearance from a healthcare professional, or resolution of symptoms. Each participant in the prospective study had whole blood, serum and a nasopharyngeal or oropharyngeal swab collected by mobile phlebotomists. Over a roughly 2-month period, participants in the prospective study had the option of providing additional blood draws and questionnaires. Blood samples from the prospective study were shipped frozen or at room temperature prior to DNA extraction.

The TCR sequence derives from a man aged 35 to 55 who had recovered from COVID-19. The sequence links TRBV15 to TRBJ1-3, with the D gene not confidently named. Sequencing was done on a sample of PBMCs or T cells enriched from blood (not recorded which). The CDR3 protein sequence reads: CATSRDRGSGNTIYF. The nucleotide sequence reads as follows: TGTGCCACCAGCAGAGATCGAGGCTCTGGAAACACCATATATTTT. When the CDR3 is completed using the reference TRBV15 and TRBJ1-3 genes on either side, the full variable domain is DAMVIQNPRYQVTQFGKPVTLSCSQTLNHNVMYWYQQKSSQAPKLLFHYYDKDFNNEADTPDNFQSRRPNTSFCFLDIRSPGLGDTAMYLCATSRDRGSGNTIYFGEGSWLTVV.